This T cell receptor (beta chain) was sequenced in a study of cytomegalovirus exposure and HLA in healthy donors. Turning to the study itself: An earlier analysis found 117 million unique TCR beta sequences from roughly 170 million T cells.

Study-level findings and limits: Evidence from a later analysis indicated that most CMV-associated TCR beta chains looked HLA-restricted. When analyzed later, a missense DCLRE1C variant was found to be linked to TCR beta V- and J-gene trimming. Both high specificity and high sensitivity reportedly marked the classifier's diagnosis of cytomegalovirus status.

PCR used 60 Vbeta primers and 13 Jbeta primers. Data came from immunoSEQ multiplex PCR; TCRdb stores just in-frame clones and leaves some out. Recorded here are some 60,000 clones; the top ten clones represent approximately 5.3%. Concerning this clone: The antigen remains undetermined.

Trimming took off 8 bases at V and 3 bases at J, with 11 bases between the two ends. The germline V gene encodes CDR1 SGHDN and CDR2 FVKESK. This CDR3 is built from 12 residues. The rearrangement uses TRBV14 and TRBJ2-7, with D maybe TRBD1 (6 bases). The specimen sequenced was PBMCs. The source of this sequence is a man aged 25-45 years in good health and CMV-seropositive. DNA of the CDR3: TGTGCCAGCGGGACAAACAACTACGAGCAGTACTTC. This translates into CASGTNNYEQYF.